Presented here are 21 T cell receptor beta chains from one specimen sequenced in a study of breast tumors, draining lymph nodes, adjacent tissues (dated by TCRdb to about 2016). Libraries came from multiplex PCR. The run used an Illumina HiSeq 2000. TCRdb took the public reads, trimmed them with fastp at Q25, ran MiXCR for clone calling and kept in-frame beta chains. Each entry is one CDR3 protein sequence, shown with its most common DNA and genes. The sample has 10,000 to 15,000 distinct CDR3 sequences on record, roughly 40% of them singletons. Just over 14% of the sample is held by the ten biggest clonotypes. The material sequenced was breast tumor tissue. The source of these receptors is a female donor with breast cancer. Some clones in this sample may be carry-over from other donors' samples.

This clonotype was seen repeatedly, ten times or more. The chain has TRBV3-1 and TRBJ1-6; D ambiguous. Germline V CDR1 and CDR2: LGHDT, YNNKEL (reference sequence). V lost 8 bases to trimming and J lost 0 bases, with 8 bases between them. The CDR3 extends over 14 amino acids. The CDR3 spells CASGRSSYNSPLHF. CDR3 sequence (DNA): TGTGCCAGCGGTCGTAGCTCCTATAATTCACCCCTCCACTTT.

This clonotype is classed as medium-sized (0.01 to 0.1%). In nucleotides, the CDR3 is TGTGCTAGTGGCCCGACTAGCGGGGGTTGGAATGAGCAGTTCTTC. Its protein is CASGPTSGGWNEQFF. The rearrangement joins TRBV12-5 to TRBJ2-1, with 12 bases aligning to TRBD2. Germline-derived CDR1 and CDR2 are LGHNT and FRNRAP. CDR3 size: 15 residues. Trimming at V came to 6 bases and at J to 7 bases, leaving 7 bases not matched to a gene. Supplemented by reference TRBV12-5 and TRBJ2-1, the full variable domain reads DARVTQTPRHKVTEMGQEVTMRCQPILGHNTVFWYRQTMMQGLELLAYFRNRAPLDDSGMPKDRFSAEMPDATLATLKIQPSEPRDSAVYFCASGPTSGGWNEQFFGPGTRLTVL.

By sample share, this clonotype is medium-sized (0.01 to 0.1%). This chain connects TRBV7-9 to TRBJ2-7, with 7 bases fitting TRBD2. The CDR3 is 13 residues long. The germline V gene encodes CDR1 SEHNR and CDR2 FQNEAQ (reference sequence). The J segment lost 0 bases and the V segment lost 7 bases, leaving 3 bases of the junction unmatched. In DNA form, the CDR3 reads TGTGCCAGCACCGGGGGGTACTCCTACGAGCAGTACTTC. Residues: CASTGGYSYEQYF.

This clonotype was counted many times. V is TRBV28 and J is TRBJ2-7; D possibly uses TRBD1 or TRBD2 (5 bases each). The CDR3 length is 15 residues. Trimming removed 6 bases at V and 2 bases at J, with 17 bases between. CDR1 is MDHEN and CDR2 is SYDVKM in the germline V gene. CDR3 in DNA: TGTGCCAGCAGCCCTACTGGGGGTAGGACCTACGAGCAGTACTTC. Translated: CASSPTGGRTYEQYF.

This clonotype was seen only a few times. The V call is TRBV27, the J call TRBJ1-4; 9 bases line up with TRBD1. CDR1 and CDR2 (germline): MNHEY, SMNVEV (reference sequence). V dropped 4 bases and J dropped 3; count of bases not matched to a gene: 12. CDR3 size: 18 residues. Written as DNA, the CDR3 is TGTGCCAGCAGTTCCGTCCGGTACAGGGGGCAAGCTAATGAAAAACTGTTTTTT. Protein sequence: CASSSVRYRGQANEKLFF. Together with reference TRBV27 and TRBJ1-4, the CDR3 gives the full variable domain: EAQVTQNPRYLITVTGKKLTVTCSQNMNHEYMSWYRQDPGLGLRQIYYSMNVEVTDKGDVPEGYKVSRKEKRNFPLILESPSPNQTSLYFCASSSVRYRGQANEKLFFGSGTQLSVL.

This clonotype was picked up many times. The chain joins TRBV11-2 to TRBJ1-4; possible D gene TRBD1, 5 bases. Per germline, CDR1 SGHAT and CDR2 FQNNGV. With 5 bases removed from V and 3 bases from J, the gap between germline ends came to 16 bases. The CDR3 has 16 residues. Here the CDR3 reads CASSEGYRSSNEKLFF. CDR3 in DNA: TGTGCCAGCAGCGAGGGATACAGGTCCTCTAATGAAAAACTGTTTTTT. Variable domain in full (rest from reference TRBV11-2 and TRBJ1-4): EAGVAQSPRYKIIEKRQSVAFWCNPISGHATLYWYQQILGQGPKLLIQFQNNGVVDDSQLPKDRFSAERLKGVDSTLKIQPAKLEDSAVYLCASSEGYRSSNEKLFFGSGTQLSVL.

In its sample, this clonotype ranks as medium-sized. The chain links TRBV12-3 or TRBV12-4 to TRBJ1-2; unclear D gene. V shed 1 base and J shed 8 bases, with 5 bases lying between them. The CDR3 is made up of 11 amino acids. The CDR3 spells CASSLGMGYTF. The CDR3 DNA reads as TGTGCCAGCAGTTTAGGCATGGGCTACACCTTC.

This clonotype has a count of ten or more. The chain is built from TRBV6-1 and TRBJ2-3; 13 positions agree with TRBD2. V dropped 7 bases and J dropped 4; count of bases not matched to a gene: 8. The CDR3 has 16 amino acids. Germline assignment: CDR1 MNHNS and CDR2 SASEGT. The CDR3 here is CASTETGTSGADTQYF. DNA for the CDR3: TGTGCCAGCACCGAAACCGGGACTAGCGGGGCAGATACGCAGTATTTT.

By frequency in the sample, this clonotype is medium-sized. The rearrangement joins TRBV9 to TRBJ2-1, with 9 bases lining up with TRBD1. J was trimmed by 8 bases and V by 3 bases; bases with no gene match: 0. The CDR3 runs 12 residues. CDR1 and CDR2 from the germline V gene are SGDLS and YYNGEE. CDR3 DNA: TGTGCCAGCAGCGGGGACAGGGATGAGCAGTTCTTC. It codes for CASSGDRDEQFF.

Notes on this clonotype: It may be a read error: a sequence one base away is much more abundant. The V gene is TRBV24-1, the J gene TRBJ2-5; maybe TRBD2 (6 bases). The CDR3 consists of 18 residues. Germline values: CDR1 KGHDR, CDR2 SFDVKD. The CDR3 loop reads CATSDFRGSGVKKENQYF. The CDR3 region has the DNA TGTGCCACCAGTGATTTTCGGGGATCGGGAGTAAAAAAAGAGAACCAGTACTTC.

The rearrangement joins TRBV7-3 to TRBJ2-6; D uncertain. V lost 0 bases to trimming and J lost 4 bases, with 4 bases between them. The CDR3 length is 14 residues. The germline V gene has CDR1 SGHTA and CDR2 FQGTGA. The CDR3 DNA sequence: TGTGCCAGCAGCTTAACTTCCGGGGCCAACGTCCTGACTTTC. The encoded protein is CASSLTSGANVLTF.

In this sample, this clonotype turned up many times. The chain couples TRBV19 to TRBJ2-1; the D is unclear. The ends were cut back, 4 bases at V and 0 bases at J, with 10 bases in the middle. Germline V gene data show CDR1 as LNHDA and CDR2 as SQIVND (reference sequence). The CDR3 is 15 residues long. In nucleotides, the CDR3 is TGTGCCAGTAGTACTACAGTAAGCTCCTACAATGAGCAGTTCTTC. Amino acids: CASSTTVSSYNEQFF.

This clonotype has at least ten counts. The chain recombines TRBV6-1 with TRBJ2-5, with a weak D call TRBD1 (5 bases). With 6 bases removed from V and 2 bases from J, the gap between germline ends came to 7 bases. There are 12 residues in the CDR3. Looked up from germline, CDR1 is MNHNS and CDR2 is SASEGT. The CDR3 here is CASRQDQETQYF. In DNA form, the CDR3 reads TGTGCCAGCAGACAGGATCAAGAGACCCAGTACTTC.

This clonotype was detected ten times or more. V gene TRBV18 combines with J gene TRBJ2-7; a possible D gene is TRBD2 (5 bases). This CDR3 has 14 amino acids. From germline, CDR1 is KGHSH and CDR2 LQKENI. Deletions cut 3 bases from V and 5 bases from J, with 14 bases between. CDR3: CASSPRGRADEQYF. The CDR3 nucleotides are TGTGCCAGCTCACCCCGCGGGCGGGCAGACGAGCAGTACTTC.

V is TRBV7-3 and J is TRBJ2-7; 10 positions agree with TRBD2. The V gene end was trimmed by 10 bases and the J gene end by 3 bases; junction bases not matched to a gene: 6. CDR1 SGHTA and CDR2 FQGTGA come from the germline V gene. The CDR3 sequence is 13 residues long. CDR3 sequence: CATTRTSGYEQYF. Here the CDR3 DNA reads TGTGCCACCACCCGGACTAGCGGCTACGAGCAGTACTTC.

V and J are TRBV20-1 and TRBJ1-1; a weak D match, TRBD1 (5 bases). V was shortened by 1 base and J by 4 bases, with 13 bases between the two germline ends. The germline V gene has CDR1 DFQATT and CDR2 SNEGSKA (reference sequence). This CDR3 comprises 14 residues. In nucleotides, the CDR3 is TGCAGTGCTAGAGCTGGGGGAGTGAGCACTGAAGCTTTCTTT. It specifies CSARAGGVSTEAFF.

Within the sample, this clonotype is medium-sized (0.01 to 0.1%). The J gene is TRBJ2-3, the V gene TRBV12-3 or TRBV12-4; tentative D call: TRBD1 (5 bases). The CDR3 extends over 15 amino acids. The germline V and J ends were trimmed by 3 bases and 2 bases, with 12 bases remaining between them. This chain's CDR3 is CASSLLGADTDTQYF. DNA for the CDR3: TGTGCCAGCAGTTTGTTAGGGGCGGACACAGATACGCAGTATTTT.

The CDR3 DNA sequence: TGTGCCAGCAGTTACTCTCGGGAGTTGGGCGGGGAGCTGTTTTTT. Residues: CASSYSRELGGELFF. This chain connects TRBV6-6 to TRBJ2-2, with D tentatively TRBD2 (6 bases). Trimming cost V 0 bases and J 7 bases, with 12 bases left between them. CDR1 is MNHNY and CDR2 is SVGAGI in the germline V gene (reference sequence). This CDR3 contains 15 residues.

This clonotype appeared many times. CDR3 residues: CSVEKDRLYGYTF. The CDR3 DNA sequence: TGCAGCGTTGAGAAGGACAGGCTCTATGGCTACACCTTC. The chain is built from TRBV29-1 and TRBJ1-2; 7 bases fit TRBD1. The V gene end was trimmed by 3 bases and the J gene end by 4 bases; junction bases not matched to a gene: 5. CDR3 length: 13 amino acids. Germline V lookup: CDR1 SQVTM, CDR2 ANQGSEA.

This clonotype occurred many times. The J gene is TRBJ2-1, the V gene TRBV20-1; the match to TRBD2 covers 10 bases. The CDR3 has 18 amino acids. The V gene end was trimmed by 5 bases and the J gene end by 4 bases; junction bases not matched to a gene: 17. Germline values: CDR1 DFQATT, CDR2 SNEGSKA (reference sequence). This CDR3 is CSAPLPEGQAGGYNEQFF. CDR3 in DNA: TGCAGTGCTCCCTTGCCGGAAGGGCAAGCGGGAGGGTACAATGAGCAGTTCTTC.

Sample share makes this clonotype medium-sized (0.01 to 0.1%). This rearrangement joins TRBV20-1 to TRBJ2-4, with 13 positions matching TRBD2. CDR1 is DFQATT and CDR2 is SNEGSKA in the germline V gene (reference sequence). J gave up 2 bases and V 6 bases, and 10 bases lay outside the gene matches. This CDR3 has 17 residues. This chain's CDR3 is CSAQGLAGVVSKNIQYF. Here the CDR3 DNA reads TGCAGTGCCCAAGGACTAGCGGGAGTAGTGTCCAAAAACATTCAGTACTTC.